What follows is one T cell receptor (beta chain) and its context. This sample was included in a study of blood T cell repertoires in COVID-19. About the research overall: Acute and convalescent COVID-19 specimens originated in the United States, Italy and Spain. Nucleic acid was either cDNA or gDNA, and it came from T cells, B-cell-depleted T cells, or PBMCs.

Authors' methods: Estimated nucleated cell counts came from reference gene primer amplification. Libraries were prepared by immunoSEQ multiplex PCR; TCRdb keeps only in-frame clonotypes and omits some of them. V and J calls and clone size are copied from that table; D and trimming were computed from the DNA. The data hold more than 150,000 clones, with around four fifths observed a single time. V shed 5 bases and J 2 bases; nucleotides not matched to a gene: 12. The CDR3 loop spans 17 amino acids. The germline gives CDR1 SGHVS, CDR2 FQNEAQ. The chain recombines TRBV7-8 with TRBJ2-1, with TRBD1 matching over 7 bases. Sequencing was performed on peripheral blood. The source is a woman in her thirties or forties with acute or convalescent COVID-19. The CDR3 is CASSPSGQQYTYNEQFF. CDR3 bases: TGTGCCAGCAGCCCCTCGGGACAGCAGTACACCTACAATGAGCAGTTCTTC. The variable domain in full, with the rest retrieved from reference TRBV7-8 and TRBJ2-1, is GAGVSQSPRYKVAKRGQDVALRCDPISGHVSLFWYQQALGQGPEFLTYFQNEAQLDKSGLPSDRFFAERPEGSVSTLKIQRTQQEDSAVYLCASSPSGQQYTYNEQFFGPGTRLTVL.